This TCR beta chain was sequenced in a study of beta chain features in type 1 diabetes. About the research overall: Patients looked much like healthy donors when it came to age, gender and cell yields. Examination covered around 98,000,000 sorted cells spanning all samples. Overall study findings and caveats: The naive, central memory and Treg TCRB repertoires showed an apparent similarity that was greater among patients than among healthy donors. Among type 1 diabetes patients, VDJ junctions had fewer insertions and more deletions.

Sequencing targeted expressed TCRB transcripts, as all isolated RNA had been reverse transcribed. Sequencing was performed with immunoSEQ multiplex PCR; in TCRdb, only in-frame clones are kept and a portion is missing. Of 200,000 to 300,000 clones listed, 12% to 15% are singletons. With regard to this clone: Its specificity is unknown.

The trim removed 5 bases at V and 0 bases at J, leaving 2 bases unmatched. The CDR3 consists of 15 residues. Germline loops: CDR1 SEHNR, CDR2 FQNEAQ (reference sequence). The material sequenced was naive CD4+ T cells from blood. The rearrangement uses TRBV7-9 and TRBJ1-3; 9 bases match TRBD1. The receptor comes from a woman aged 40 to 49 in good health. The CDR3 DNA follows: TGTGCCAGCAGCCCGACAGGGGGCTCTGGAAACACCATATATTTT. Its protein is CASSPTGGSGNTIYF.